The sequence of this T cell receptor (beta chain) was determined in a study of T cells in Graves' hyperthyroidism and ophthalmopathy. Not enrolled were patients with uncontrolled infection, other autoimmune disease, pregnancy or lactation. Fresh peripheral blood, about 10 ml of it, supplied the PBMCs. The V gene lost 8 bases and the J gene lost 7 bases, with 14 bases spanning the gap. Germline CDR1 reads MNHEY; CDR2 reads SMNVEV (reference sequence). The CDR3 is 12 residues long. Remarks on this clonotype: Its antigen is unidentified.

General study findings and limits: A model built on 13 V-J features separated ophthalmopathy from stable hyperthyroidism.

What was amplified from RNA transcripts were TCR beta CDR3 regions. Initially, a first-round RT-PCR of the TCR CDR3 employed the HTBI primer set. TCRdb reprocessed the multiplex PCR reads via MiXCR and lists one record per CDR3 protein. Of about 270,000 distinct CDR3 sequences listed, 22% were seen once; the top ten hold under 65%. The sequencing input was blood. J is TRBJ1-2 and V is TRBV27; TRBD1 is a possible D gene (6 bases). The receptor was derived from a man between 25 and 39 years old with Graves' ophthalmopathy. The CDR3 here is CASGQGIIGYTF. In nucleotides, the CDR3 is TGTGCCAGCGGGCAGGGGATAATTGGCTACACCTTC.